This T cell receptor (beta chain) was obtained from a study of graft-versus-host responses after intestinal transplantation. For the study at large: Recipients had transplants, and these were multivisceral, liver-intestinal, or isolated intestinal. Study results and caveats: Early after transplant, HvG declines were associated with peak levels of circulating GvH clones.

Clones were read by immunoSEQ multiplex PCR, and TCRdb kept only the in-frame ones, dropping some. Of over 9,000 clones in the sample, approximately 77% were seen once. Deletions cut 4 bases from V and 2 bases from J, with 3 bases between. CDR1 and CDR2 (germline): MNHNS, SASEGT. The CDR3 sequence is 12 residues long. Graft specimens yielded both intraepithelial and lamina propria lymphocytes. This clone appeared once. Its antigen is not identified. Sequencing was performed on ileum tissue, taken roughly 470 days after intestinal transplantation. This clonotype was obtained from a human patient who received an intestinal transplant, so some T cells may come from the graft donor. This chain joins TRBV6-1 and TRBJ1-5; the D is unclear. CDR3 in amino acids: CASSGRNQPQHF. The CDR3 DNA reads TGTGCCAGCAGTGGACGCAATCAGCCCCAGCATTTT.